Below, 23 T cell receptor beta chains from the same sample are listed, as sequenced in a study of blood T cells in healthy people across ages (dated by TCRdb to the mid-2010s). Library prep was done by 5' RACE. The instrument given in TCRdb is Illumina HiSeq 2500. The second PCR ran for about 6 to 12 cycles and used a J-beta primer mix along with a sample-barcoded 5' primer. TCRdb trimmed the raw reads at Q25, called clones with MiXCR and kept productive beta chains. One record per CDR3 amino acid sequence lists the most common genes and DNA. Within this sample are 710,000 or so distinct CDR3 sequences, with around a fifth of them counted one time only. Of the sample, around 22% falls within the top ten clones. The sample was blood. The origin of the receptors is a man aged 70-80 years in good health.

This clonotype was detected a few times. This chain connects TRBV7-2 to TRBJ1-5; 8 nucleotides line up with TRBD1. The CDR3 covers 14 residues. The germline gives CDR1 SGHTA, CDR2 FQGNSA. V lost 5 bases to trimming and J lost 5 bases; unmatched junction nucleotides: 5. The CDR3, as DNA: TGTGCCAGCAGCGACAGGGGTCCCCATCAGCCCCAGCATTTT. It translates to CASSDRGPHQPQHF.

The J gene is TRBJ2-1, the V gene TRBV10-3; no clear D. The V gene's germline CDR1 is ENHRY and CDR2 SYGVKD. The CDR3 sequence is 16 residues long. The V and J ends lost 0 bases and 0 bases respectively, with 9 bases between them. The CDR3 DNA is TGTGCCATCAGTGAGTCGGTTGCGGTCTCCTACAATGAGCAGTTCTTC. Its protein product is CAISESVAVSYNEQFF.

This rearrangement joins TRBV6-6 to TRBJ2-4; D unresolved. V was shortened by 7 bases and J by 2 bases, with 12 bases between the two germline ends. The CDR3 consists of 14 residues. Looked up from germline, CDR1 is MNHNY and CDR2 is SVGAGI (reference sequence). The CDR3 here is CASTLGRSKNIQYF. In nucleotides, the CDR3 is TGTGCCAGCACCCTTGGGCGGTCCAAAAACATTCAGTACTTC.

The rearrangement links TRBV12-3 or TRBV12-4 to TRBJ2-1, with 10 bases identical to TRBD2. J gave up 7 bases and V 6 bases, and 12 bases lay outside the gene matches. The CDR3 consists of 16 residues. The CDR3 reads CASRSLAGGRKNEQFF. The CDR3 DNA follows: TGTGCCAGCAGGTCCTTAGCGGGAGGTCGGAAAAATGAGCAGTTCTTC.

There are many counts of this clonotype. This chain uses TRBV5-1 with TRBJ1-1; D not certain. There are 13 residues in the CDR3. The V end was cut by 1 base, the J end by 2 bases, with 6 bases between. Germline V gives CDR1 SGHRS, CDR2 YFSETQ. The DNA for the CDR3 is TGCGCCAGCAGCTTGTCCCGTAACACTGAAGCTTTCTTT. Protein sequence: CASSLSRNTEAFF.

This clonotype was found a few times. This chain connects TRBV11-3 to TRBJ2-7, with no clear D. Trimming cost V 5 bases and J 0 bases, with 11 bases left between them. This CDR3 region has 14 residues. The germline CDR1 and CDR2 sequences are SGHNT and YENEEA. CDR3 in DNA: TGTGCCAGCAGCACAGATCACTCCTCCTACGAGCAGTACTTC. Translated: CASSTDHSSYEQYF.

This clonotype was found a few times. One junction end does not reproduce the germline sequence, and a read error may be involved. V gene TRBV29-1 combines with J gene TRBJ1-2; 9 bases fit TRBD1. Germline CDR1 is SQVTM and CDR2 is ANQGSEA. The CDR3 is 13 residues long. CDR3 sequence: CNVAPGQGLVYTF. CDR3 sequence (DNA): TGCAACGTTGCCCCGGGACAGGGCTTAGTCTACACCTTC.

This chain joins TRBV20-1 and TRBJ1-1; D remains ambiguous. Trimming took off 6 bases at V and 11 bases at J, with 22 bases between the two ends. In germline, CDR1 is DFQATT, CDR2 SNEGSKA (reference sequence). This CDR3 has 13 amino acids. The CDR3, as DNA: TGCAGTGCGCTGGGGAGGGTTCGTCATCTCGCTTTCTTT. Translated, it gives CSALGRVRHLAFF.

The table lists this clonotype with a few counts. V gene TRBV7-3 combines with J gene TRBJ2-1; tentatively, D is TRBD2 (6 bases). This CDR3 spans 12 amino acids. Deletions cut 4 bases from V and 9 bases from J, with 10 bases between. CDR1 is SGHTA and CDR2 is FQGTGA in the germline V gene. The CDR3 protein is CASSSRAGEQFF. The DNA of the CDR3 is TGTGCCAGCAGCTCGAGAGCGGGTGAGCAGTTCTTC.

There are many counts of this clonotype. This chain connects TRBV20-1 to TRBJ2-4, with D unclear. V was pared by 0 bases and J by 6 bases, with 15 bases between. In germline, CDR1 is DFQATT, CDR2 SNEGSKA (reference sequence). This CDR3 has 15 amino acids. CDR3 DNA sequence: TGCAGTGCTAGAGATCCCCACGGGTTCGGAAACATTCAGTACTTC. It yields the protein CSARDPHGFGNIQYF.

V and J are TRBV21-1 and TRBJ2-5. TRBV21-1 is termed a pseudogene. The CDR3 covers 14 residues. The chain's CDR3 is CASSSRGNQETQYF. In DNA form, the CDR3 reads TGTGCCAGCAGCTCTCGGGGGAACCAAGAGACCCAGTACTTC.

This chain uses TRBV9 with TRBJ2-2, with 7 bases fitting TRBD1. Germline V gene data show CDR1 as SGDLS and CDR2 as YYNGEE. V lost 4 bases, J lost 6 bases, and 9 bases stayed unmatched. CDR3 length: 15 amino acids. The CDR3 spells CASSTRQGRAGELFF. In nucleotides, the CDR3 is TGTGCCAGCAGCACCCGACAGGGACGAGCCGGGGAGCTGTTTTTT.

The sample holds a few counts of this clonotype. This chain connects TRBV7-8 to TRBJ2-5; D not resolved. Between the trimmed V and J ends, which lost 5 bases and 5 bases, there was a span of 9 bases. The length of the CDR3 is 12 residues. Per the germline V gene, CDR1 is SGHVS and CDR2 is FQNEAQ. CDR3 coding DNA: TGTGCCAGCAGCATCTTTCGGGAGACCCAGTACTTC. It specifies CASSIFRETQYF.

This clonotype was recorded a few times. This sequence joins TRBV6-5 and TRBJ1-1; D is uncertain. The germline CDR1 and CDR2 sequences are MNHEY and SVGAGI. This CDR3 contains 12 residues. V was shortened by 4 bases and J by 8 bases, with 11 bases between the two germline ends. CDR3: CASSSRTSEAFF. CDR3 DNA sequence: TGTGCCAGCAGTTCTCGGACTTCCGAAGCTTTCTTT.

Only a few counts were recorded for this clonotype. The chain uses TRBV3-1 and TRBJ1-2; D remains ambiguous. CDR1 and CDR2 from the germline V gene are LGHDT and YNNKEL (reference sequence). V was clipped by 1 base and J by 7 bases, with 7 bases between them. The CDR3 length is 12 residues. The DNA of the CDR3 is TGTGCCAGCAGCCAAGCGGTGGGTGGCTACACCTTC. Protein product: CASSQAVGGYTF.

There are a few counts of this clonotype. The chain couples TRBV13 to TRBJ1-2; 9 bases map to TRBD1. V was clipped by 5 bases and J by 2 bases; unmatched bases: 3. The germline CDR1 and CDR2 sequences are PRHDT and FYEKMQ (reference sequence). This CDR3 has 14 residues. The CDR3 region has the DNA TGTGCCAGCAGCGAGGGGACAGGGAACTATGGCTACACCTTC. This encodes CASSEGTGNYGYTF.

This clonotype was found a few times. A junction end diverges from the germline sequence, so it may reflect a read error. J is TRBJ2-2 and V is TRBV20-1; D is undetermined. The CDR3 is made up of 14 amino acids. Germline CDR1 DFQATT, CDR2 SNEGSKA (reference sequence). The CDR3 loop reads CSARGTGGTRELFF. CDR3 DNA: TGCAGTGCTAGGGGCACGGGTGGCACCAGGGAGCTGTTTTTT.

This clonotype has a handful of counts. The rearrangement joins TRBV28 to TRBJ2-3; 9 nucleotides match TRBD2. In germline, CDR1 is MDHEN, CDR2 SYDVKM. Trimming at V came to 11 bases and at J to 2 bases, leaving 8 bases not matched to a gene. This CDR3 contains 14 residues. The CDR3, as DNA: TGTGCCGGCGGGGCGGGGGGGCCCACAGATACGCAGTATTTT. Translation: CAGGAGGPTDTQYF. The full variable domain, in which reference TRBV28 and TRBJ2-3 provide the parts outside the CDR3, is DVKVTQSSRYLVKRTGEKVFLECVQDMDHENMFWYRQDPGLGLRLIYFSYDVKMKEKGDIPEGYSVSREKKERFSLILESASTNQTSMYLCAGGAGGPTDTQYFGPGTRLTVL.

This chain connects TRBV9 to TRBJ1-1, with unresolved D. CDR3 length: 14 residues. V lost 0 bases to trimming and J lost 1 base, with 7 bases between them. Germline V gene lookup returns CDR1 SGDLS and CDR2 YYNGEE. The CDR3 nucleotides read TGTGCCAGCAGCGTAGGGACCGCGAACACTGAAGCTTTCTTT. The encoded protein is CASSVGTANTEAFF.

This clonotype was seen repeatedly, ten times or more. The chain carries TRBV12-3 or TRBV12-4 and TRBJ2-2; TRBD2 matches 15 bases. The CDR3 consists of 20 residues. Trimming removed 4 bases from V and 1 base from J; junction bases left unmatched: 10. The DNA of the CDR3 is TGTGCCAGCAGTTCCTCCCCCGGACTAGCGGGGGGGTTGAACACCGGGGAGCTGTTTTTT. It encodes CASSSSPGLAGGLNTGELFF.

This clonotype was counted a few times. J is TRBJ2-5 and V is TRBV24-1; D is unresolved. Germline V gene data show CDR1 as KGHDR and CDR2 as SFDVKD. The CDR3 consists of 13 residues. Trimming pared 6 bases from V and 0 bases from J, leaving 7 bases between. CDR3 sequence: CATSTSHQETQYF. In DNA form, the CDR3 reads TGTGCCACCAGTACCAGCCACCAAGAGACCCAGTACTTC.

The CDR3, as DNA: TGCGCCAGCAGACTCGGACTCGCCAGAATTAGCACAGATACGCAGTATTTT. Translation: CASRLGLARISTDTQYF. The chain combines TRBV5-1 with TRBJ2-3; TRBD2 might be the D (5 bases). CDR1 and CDR2 from the germline V gene are SGHRS and YFSETQ. Trimming took off 5 bases at V and 0 bases at J, with 19 bases between the two ends. This CDR3 region has 17 residues.

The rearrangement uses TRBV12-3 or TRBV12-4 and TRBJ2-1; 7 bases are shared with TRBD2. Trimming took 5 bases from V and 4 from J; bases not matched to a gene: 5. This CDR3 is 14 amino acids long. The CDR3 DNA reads TGTGCCAGCAGTAGGGCTAGCGGTTACAATGAGCAGTTCTTC. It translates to CASSRASGYNEQFF.